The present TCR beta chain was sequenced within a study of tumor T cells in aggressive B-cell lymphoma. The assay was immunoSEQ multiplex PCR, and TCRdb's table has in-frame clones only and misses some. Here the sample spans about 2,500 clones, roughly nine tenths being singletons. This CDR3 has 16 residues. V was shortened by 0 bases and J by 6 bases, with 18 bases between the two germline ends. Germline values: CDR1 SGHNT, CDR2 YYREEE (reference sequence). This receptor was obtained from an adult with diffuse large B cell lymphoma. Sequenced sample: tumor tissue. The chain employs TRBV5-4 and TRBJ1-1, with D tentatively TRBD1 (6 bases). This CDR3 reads CASSLAEWGRGAEAFF. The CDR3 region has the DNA TGTGCCAGCAGCTTGGCCGAATGGGGGCGGGGGGCTGAAGCTTTCTTT.